Presented here are 12 T cell receptor beta chains from one specimen sequenced in a study of Ad26.COV2.S vaccination and SARS-CoV-2 variants. Only in-frame clones appear in the TCRdb table, and some are missing; sequencing was by immunoSEQ multiplex PCR. The table includes more than 120,000 clones, roughly 85% detected once. Sequencing used peripheral blood, obtained after recovery from COVID-19. The receptors here all came from a human donor who had recovered from COVID-19.

The chain links TRBV28 to TRBJ1-6, with D unresolved. CDR1 MDHEN and CDR2 SYDVKM come from the germline V gene. There are 14 residues in the CDR3. The germline V and J ends were trimmed by 6 bases and 7 bases, with 13 bases remaining between them. CDR3 residues: CASSYPSYNSPLHF. The CDR3 region has the DNA TGTGCCAGCAGCTATCCGAGCTACAATTCACCCCTCCACTTT.

This clone was detected a few times. This chain links TRBV28 with TRBJ1-1; D is ambiguous. CDR3 length: 14 amino acids. Germline values: CDR1 MDHEN, CDR2 SYDVKM. V lost 6 bases and J 2 bases, leaving 13 bases between the germline ends. This CDR3 reads CASSSRGLNTEAFF. The CDR3 DNA follows: TGTGCCAGCAGCTCCCGCGGCCTTAACACTGAAGCTTTCTTT.

The genes are TRBV11-2 and TRBJ2-4; 11 bases match TRBD1. The ends lost 3 bases at V and 8 bases at J; junction bases unmatched: 3. This CDR3 spans 14 amino acids. The germline V gene encodes CDR1 SGHAT and CDR2 FQNNGV. The CDR3 is CASSFGTGGDIQYF. The CDR3 region has the DNA TGTGCCAGCAGCTTCGGGACAGGGGGGGACATTCAGTACTTC.

This clone was observed a few times. This chain links TRBV7-2 with TRBJ2-2, with 8 bases that match TRBD2. Trimming took 2 bases from V and 6 from J; bases not matched to a gene: 5. This CDR3 region has 15 residues. Germline V gene sequence: CDR1 SGHTA, CDR2 FQGNSA. CDR3 protein: CASSLQLAEAGELFF. The CDR3 coding sequence is TGTGCCAGCAGCTTACAACTAGCGGAAGCCGGGGAGCTGTTTTTT.

This chain uses TRBV4-3 with TRBJ2-3, with D maybe TRBD2 (6 bases). V was cut by 0 bases and J by 0 bases, with 10 bases left in between. The CDR3 runs to 16 residues. CDR1 is LGHNA, CDR2 YSLEER, per germline. The CDR3 DNA follows: TGCGCCAGCAGCCAAGACACGGGGACTAGCACAGATACGCAGTATTTT. Its translation: CASSQDTGTSTDTQYF.

The chain combines TRBV10-1 with TRBJ1-3; D not certain. Trimming pared 0 bases from V and 2 bases from J, leaving 11 bases between. The CDR3 covers 16 residues. Germline assignment: CDR1 WNHNN and CDR2 SYGVQD (reference sequence). CDR3 protein: CASSESRVLPGNTIYF. The CDR3 DNA reads TGCGCCAGCAGTGAGTCTAGGGTTTTACCTGGAAACACCATATATTTT.

This clone was seen a few times. The genes are TRBV6-6 and TRBJ2-7, with D possibly matching TRBD1 (5 bases). The CDR3 runs 11 residues. The ends were cut back, 5 bases at V and 12 bases at J, with 14 bases in the middle. Per the germline V gene, CDR1 is MNHNY and CDR2 is SVGAGI (reference sequence). CDR3: CASSTQGIGYF. The CDR3 DNA reads TGTGCCAGCAGTACCCAGGGAATCGGGTACTTC.

The chain joins TRBV7-2 to TRBJ2-7; D is unclear. The germline V and J ends were trimmed by 0 bases and 3 bases, with 6 bases remaining between them. This CDR3 spans 13 amino acids. Germline values: CDR1 SGHTA, CDR2 FQGNSA. CDR3 residues: CASSLASRYEQYF. CDR3 sequence (DNA): TGTGCCAGCAGCTTAGCGTCCCGCTACGAGCAGTACTTC.

This clone was seen just once. The gene calls are TRBV10-1 and TRBJ2-7, with TRBD1 identical over 7 bases. This CDR3 is 13 amino acids long. Germline V gene lookup returns CDR1 WNHNN and CDR2 SYGVQD (reference sequence). J gave up 1 base and V 4 bases, and 1 base lay outside the gene matches. CDR3 DNA: TGCGCCAGCAGTGGGGACAGATCCTACGAGCAGTACTTC. This codes for CASSGDRSYEQYF.

V gene TRBV4-3 combines with J gene TRBJ2-7; a possible D gene is TRBD1 (6 bases). The germline gives CDR1 LGHNA, CDR2 YSLEER. The CDR3 consists of 14 residues. V lost 4 bases and J lost 2, with 12 bases in between. The CDR3 bases are TGCGCCAGCAGCCTCCAGACAGGTACCTACGAGCAGTACTTC. Protein: CASSLQTGTYEQYF.

CDR3 residues: CASSSRRNEKLFF. In DNA, the CDR3 is TGTGCCAGCAGCTCAAGGCGTAATGAAAAACTGTTTTTT. The chain combines TRBV14 with TRBJ1-4; D call uncertain. From germline, CDR1 is SGHDN and CDR2 FVKESK. The CDR3 runs to 13 residues. The V and J ends lost 5 bases and 4 bases respectively, with 8 bases between them. The complete variable domain, with remaining parts taken from reference TRBV14 and TRBJ1-4, reads EAGVTQFPSHSVIEKGQTVTLRCDPISGHDNLYWYRRVMGKEIKFLLHFVKESKQDESGMPNNRFLAERTGGTYSTLKVQPAELEDSGVYFCASSSRRNEKLFFGSGTQLSVL.

The J gene is TRBJ2-4, the V gene TRBV3-1 (or the pseudogene TRBV3-2); 8 bases fit TRBD1. V was clipped by 9 bases and J by 0 bases; unmatched bases: 7. CDR1 LGHDT and CDR2 YNNKEL come from the germline V gene (reference sequence). CDR3 size: 15 residues. Here the CDR3 reads CARQGARLAKNIQYF. As DNA, the CDR3 is TGTGCCAGGCAGGGGGCACGCCTAGCCAAAAACATTCAGTACTTC.